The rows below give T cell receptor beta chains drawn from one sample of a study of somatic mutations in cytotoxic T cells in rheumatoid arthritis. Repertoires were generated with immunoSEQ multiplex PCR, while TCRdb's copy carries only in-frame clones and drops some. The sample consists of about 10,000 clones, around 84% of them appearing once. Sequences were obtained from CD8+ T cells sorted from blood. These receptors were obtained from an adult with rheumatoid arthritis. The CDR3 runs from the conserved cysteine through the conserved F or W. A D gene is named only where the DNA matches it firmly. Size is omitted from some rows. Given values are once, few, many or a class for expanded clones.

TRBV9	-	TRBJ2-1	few	TGTGCCAGCAGCGTAGATACAGGTAAACCTAATGAGCAGTTCTTC	CASSVDTGKPNEQFF
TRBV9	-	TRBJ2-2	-	TGTGCCAGCAGCGTATCAGCCACCGGGGAGCTGTTTTTT	CASSVSATGELFF
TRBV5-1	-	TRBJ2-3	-	TGCGCCAGCAGCTTGGAGTGGCCTAGGTCAGATACGCAGTATTTT	CASSLEWPRSDTQYF
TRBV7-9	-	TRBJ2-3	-	TGTGCCAGCAGCCCGATAACGGGGCCTCCTAGAGGGACAGATACGCAGTATTTT	CASSPITGPPRGTDTQYF
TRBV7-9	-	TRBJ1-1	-	TGTGCCAGCAGCTTACATGACGGGAACACTGAAGCTTTCTTT	CASSLHDGNTEAFF
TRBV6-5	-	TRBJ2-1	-	TGTGCCAGCAGTTTTCGTCAGTCTACCTACAATGAGCAGTTCTTC	CASSFRQSTYNEQFF
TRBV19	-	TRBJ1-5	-	TGTGCCAGTACGGCAGGTAATCAGCCCCAGCATTTT	CASTAGNQPQHF
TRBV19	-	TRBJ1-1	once	TGTGCCAGCGCTTGGGCAGGTATGGGGCTCGGAGCTTTCTTT	CASAWAGMGLGAFF
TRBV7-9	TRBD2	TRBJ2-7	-	TGTGCCAGCAGCTTCCCGGTCGGGGGGGCTCCTTCCTACGAGCAGTACTTC	CASSFPVGGAPSYEQYF
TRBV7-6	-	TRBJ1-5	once	TGTGCCAGCAGCTTAGGGAGATGGGGTAGCAATCAGCCCCAGCATTTT	CASSLGRWGSNQPQHF
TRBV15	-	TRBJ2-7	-	TGTGCCACCAGCAGAGATAAAACAGTAAGCTCCTACGAGCAGTACTTC	CATSRDKTVSSYEQYF
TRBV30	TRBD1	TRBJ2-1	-	TGTGCCTTCGCTTCCGGGACAGGGGGTAATGAGCAGTTCTTC	CAFASGTGGNEQFF
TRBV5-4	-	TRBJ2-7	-	TGTGCCAGCAGCCTCGGGGCAGGGAGCTCCTACGAGCAGTACTTC	CASSLGAGSSYEQYF
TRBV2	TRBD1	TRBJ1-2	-	TGTGCCAGCAGTGATTCAGGGGGCGGCCATGGCTACACCTTC	CASSDSGGGHGYTF
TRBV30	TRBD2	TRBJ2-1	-	TGTGCCTGGTCCTTGGACGGCGGGGGAGGCTACAATGAGCAGTTCTTC	CAWSLDGGGGYNEQFF
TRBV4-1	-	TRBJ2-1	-	TGCGCCAGCAGTCCGACTAACAATGAGCAGTTCTTC	CASSPTNNEQFF
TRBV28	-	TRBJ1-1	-	TGTGCCAGCAGTTTATGGGGTGACAGGGAAGCTTTCTTT	CASSLWGDREAFF
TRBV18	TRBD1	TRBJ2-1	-	TGTGCCAGCTCGTCCCGACAGGGGGTAAGGGTAAACTCCTACAATGAGCAGTTCTTC	CASSSRQGVRVNSYNEQFF
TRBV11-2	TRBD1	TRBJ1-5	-	TGTGCCAGCAGCTCGGCGACAGGGCTTGGCAATCAGCCCCAGCATTTT	CASSSATGLGNQPQHF
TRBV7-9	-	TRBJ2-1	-	TGTGCCAGCAGCTTAGGACCGACAGAAGAGCAGTTCTTC	CASSLGPTEEQFF
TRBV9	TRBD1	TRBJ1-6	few	TGTGCCAGCAGCGTCACAGGGGAGCGGAACTCACCCCTCCACTTT	CASSVTGERNSPLHF
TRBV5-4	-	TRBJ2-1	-	TGTGCCAGCAGCTTGGGGCGGGGGCCGGGGTATGAGCAGTTCTTC	CASSLGRGPGYEQFF
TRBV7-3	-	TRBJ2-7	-	TGTGCCAGCAGCTTATGCGAGCAGTACTTC	CASSLCEQYF
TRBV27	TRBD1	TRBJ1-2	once	TGTGCCAGCAGTATTACAGGGGGTGATGGCTACACCTTC	CASSITGGDGYTF
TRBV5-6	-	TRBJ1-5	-	TGTGCCAGCAGCTTGTCGGGGGGCGGCAATCAGCCCCAGCATTTT	CASSLSGGGNQPQHF
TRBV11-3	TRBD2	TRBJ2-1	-	TGTGCCAGCAGCTCCAGACTAGCTCCCTTCTACAATGAGCAGTTCTTC	CASSSRLAPFYNEQFF
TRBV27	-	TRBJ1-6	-	TGTGCCAGCAGTTCCCCGGGGCCTAATTCACCCCTCCACTTT	CASSSPGPNSPLHF
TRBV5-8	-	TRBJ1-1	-	TGTGCCAGCAGCTTGGTAAGACAACTCACTGAAGCTTTCTTT	CASSLVRQLTEAFF
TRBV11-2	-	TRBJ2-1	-	TGTGCCAGCAGCTTAGCGGGGAGCTCCTACAATGAGCAGTTCTTC	CASSLAGSSYNEQFF
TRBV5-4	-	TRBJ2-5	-	TGTGCCAGCAGCTTGCGGGGGTTTCAGGAGACCCAGTACTTC	CASSLRGFQETQYF
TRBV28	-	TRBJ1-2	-	TGTGCCAGCGGGCCCGGCCTAAGGGGCTATGGCTACACCTTC	CASGPGLRGYGYTF
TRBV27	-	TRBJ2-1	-	TGTGCCAGCAGTTTAAGGGGGGTCAGGTGGAGGCAGTTCTTC	CASSLRGVRWRQFF
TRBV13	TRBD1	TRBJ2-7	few	TGTGCCAGCAGCAACCGGGACAGGGTCTCCTACGAGCAGTACTTC	CASSNRDRVSYEQYF
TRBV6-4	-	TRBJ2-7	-	TGTGCCAGCAGTGACCGGTGGGGCAGCGAGCAGTACTTC	CASSDRWGSEQYF
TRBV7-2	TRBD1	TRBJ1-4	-	TGTGCCAGCAGCGGGTTACCGGGACAGACGGATGAAAAACTGTTTTTT	CASSGLPGQTDEKLFF
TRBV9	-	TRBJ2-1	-	TGTGCCAGCAGCGTAGATTGGGAATGGGGCAATGAGCAGTTCTTC	CASSVDWEWGNEQFF
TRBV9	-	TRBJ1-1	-	TGTGCCAGCAGCGTAGGGGCAGTGCGGGATGAAGCTTTCTTT	CASSVGAVRDEAFF
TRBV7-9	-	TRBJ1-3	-	TGTGCCAGCAGCTTTCCGGCGGACCACTCTGGAAACACCATATATTTT	CASSFPADHSGNTIYF
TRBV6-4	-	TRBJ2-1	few	TGTGCCAGCAGTGAGATAGCTGAGAGCTCCTACAATGAGCAGTTCTTC	CASSEIAESSYNEQFF
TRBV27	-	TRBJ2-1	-	TGTGCCAGCAGGGGGGGCTCCTACAATGAGCAGTTCTTC	CASRGGSYNEQFF
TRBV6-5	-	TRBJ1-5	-	TGTGCCCCCTGTTGGCAGGGGCAGGATCAGCCCCAGCATTTT	CAPCWQGQDQPQHF
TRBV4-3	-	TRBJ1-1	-	TGCGCCAGCAGCCAAGGAGTCCTCATGAACACTGAAGCTTTCTTT	CASSQGVLMNTEAFF
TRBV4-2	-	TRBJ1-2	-	TGTGCCAGCAGCCAAGAATATTTCTACACCTTC	CASSQEYFYTF
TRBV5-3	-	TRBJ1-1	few	TGTGCCAGAAGCTTGAACAGGGACCTAAAACCGAGATCGACGCCCGGAATGAACACTGAAGCTTTCTTT	CARSLNRDLKPRSTPGMNTEAFF
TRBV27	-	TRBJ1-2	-	TGTGCCAGCAGTTTAGGGGGCGGGCTGGGCTACACCTTC	CASSLGGGLGYTF
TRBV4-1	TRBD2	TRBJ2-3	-	TGCGCCAGCAGCCAAGATTGGGGGGGAGGTACGCAGTATTTT	CASSQDWGGGTQYF
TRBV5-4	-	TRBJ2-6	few	TGTGCCAGCAGCAACCGGGACACAAACGTCCTGACTTTC	CASSNRDTNVLTF
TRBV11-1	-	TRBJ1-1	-	TGTGCCAGCACCCGGGCCCCGAACACTGAAGCTTTCTTT	CASTRAPNTEAFF
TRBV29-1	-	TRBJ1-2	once	TGCAGCGTTGAAGATCGCATCAGTAACTATGGCTACACCTTC	CSVEDRISNYGYTF
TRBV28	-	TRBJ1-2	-	TGTGCCAGCAGTTTAGCGGTTAACTATGGCTACACCTTC	CASSLAVNYGYTF
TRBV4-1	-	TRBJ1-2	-	TGCGCCAGCAGCCAAGATCCAGCTAACTATGGCTACACCTTC	CASSQDPANYGYTF
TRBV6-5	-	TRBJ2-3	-	TGTGCCAGCAGTTACGGGTTAGGAGCAGATACGCAGTATTTT	CASSYGLGADTQYF
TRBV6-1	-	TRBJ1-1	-	TGTGCCAGCACCACGGGGGGGTTGGGCACTGAAGCTTTCTTT	CASTTGGLGTEAFF
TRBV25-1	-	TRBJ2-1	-	TGTGCCAGCAGTTTCACAAGCTCCTACAATGAGCAGTTCTTC	CASSFTSSYNEQFF
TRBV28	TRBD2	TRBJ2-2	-	TGTGCCAGCAGTTCCCCCCTAGCGGGGTATTACACCGGGGAGCTGTTTTTT	CASSSPLAGYYTGELFF